The TCR beta chain described here comes from a study of siplizumab effects on memory and regulatory T cells. Study observations and caveats: Naive T cells apparently outstripped memory cells in diversity and seemed major alloresponse contributors.

Comments on this clone: Its target is not known.

Assay used: immunoSEQ multiplex PCR; TCRdb lists only in-frame clones, some missing. The data contain 60,000 to 65,000 clones, around 79% of them singletons. V dropped 5 bases and J dropped 5 bases, with 13 bases sitting between them. The germline V gene has CDR1 SGHVS and CDR2 FQNEAQ. The CDR3 is made up of 14 amino acids. The chain links TRBV7-8 to TRBJ1-5; possibly TRBD1 for D (5 bases). Material: memory CD4+ T cells sorted from blood. The sequence came from a human donor in good health. CDR3 region: CASSTRDGHQPQHF. The CDR3, as DNA: TGTGCCAGCAGCACCCGGGACGGTCATCAGCCCCAGCATTTT.